The present T cell receptor (beta chain) was sequenced within a study of identical twins. The cDNA had a unique molecular identifier and a template-switch universal primer site. Each CDR3 protein is one row after TCRdb ran MiXCR on the 5' RACE reads. The table lists 350,000 to 400,000 distinct CDR3 sequences, around 9% of them singletons. General study findings and limits: The study drew conclusions from cross-sectional statistical analysis, not from following the same donors. Invariant MAIT and iNKT cells could partly confound zero-insertion analyses.

A word on this clonotype: Its antigen is unknown.

The receptor comes from a woman in her 50s in good health. Sequenced sample: naive T cells sorted from blood.

This chain's CDR3 is CASSPDRGRFYGYTF. The CDR3 coding sequence is TGCGCCAGCAGCCCAGACAGGGGCCGTTTCTATGGCTACACCTTC. The genes are TRBV5-1 and TRBJ1-2, with 8 bases that match TRBD1. V trimming: 4 bases; J trimming: 4 bases; junction bases outside the gene matches: 9. CDR1 SGHRS and CDR2 YFSETQ come from the germline V gene. This CDR3 contains 15 residues.